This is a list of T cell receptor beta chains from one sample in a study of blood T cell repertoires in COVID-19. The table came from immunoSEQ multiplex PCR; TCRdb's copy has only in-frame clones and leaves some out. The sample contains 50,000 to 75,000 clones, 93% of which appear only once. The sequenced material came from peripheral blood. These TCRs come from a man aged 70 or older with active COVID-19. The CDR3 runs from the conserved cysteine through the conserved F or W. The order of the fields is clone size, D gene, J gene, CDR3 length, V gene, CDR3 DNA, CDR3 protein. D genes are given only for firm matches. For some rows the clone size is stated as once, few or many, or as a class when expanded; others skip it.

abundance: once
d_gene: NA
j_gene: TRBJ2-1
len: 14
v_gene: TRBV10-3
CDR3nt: TGTGCCATCAGTGACTTGTCCAGCGGCGATGAGCAGTTCTTC
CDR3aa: CAISDLSSGDEQFF

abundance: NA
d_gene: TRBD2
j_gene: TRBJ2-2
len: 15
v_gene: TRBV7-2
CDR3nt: TGTGCCAGCAGTCGCGGGGGGGCAAGCACCGGGGAGCTGTTTTTT
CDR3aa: CASSRGGASTGELFF

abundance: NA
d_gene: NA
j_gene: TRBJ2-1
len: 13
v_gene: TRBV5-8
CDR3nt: TGTGCCCCAAGCAAGAGCTCCTACAATGAGCAGTTCTTC
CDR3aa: CAPSKSSYNEQFF

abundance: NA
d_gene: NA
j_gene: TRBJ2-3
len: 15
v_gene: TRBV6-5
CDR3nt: TGTGCCAGCTCCTGGAGCCTGGCACCGTCAGATACGCAGTATTTT
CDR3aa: CASSWSLAPSDTQYF

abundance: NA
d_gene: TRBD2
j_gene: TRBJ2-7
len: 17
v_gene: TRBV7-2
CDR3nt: TGTGCCAGCAGCTCCGGGGGGACTAGCGGGATTACTACGGAGCAGTACTTC
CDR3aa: CASSSGGTSGITTEQYF

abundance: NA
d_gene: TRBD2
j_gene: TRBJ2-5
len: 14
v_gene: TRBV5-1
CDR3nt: TGCGCCAGCAGCATAGGGACGGGGGGAGAGACCCAGTACTTC
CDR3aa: CASSIGTGGETQYF

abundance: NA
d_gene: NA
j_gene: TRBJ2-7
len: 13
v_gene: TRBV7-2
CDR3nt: TGTGCCAGCAGCGTGGGACTGGCGTACGAGCAGTACTTC
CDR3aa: CASSVGLAYEQYF

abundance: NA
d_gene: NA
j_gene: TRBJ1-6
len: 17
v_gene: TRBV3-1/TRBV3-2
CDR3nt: TGTGCCAGCAGCCAATCCGGGACGAGAGTGGGGGGTTCACCCCTCCACTTT
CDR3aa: CASSQSGTRVGGSPLHF

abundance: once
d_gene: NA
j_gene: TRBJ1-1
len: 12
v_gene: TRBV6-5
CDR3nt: TGTGCCAGCAGCCGGAGGGGCCCTGAAGCTTTCTTT
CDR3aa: CASSRRGPEAFF

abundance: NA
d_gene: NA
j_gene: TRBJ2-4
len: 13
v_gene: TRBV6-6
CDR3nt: TGTGCCAGCAGTTACTCGCGAGAAAACATTCAGTACTTC
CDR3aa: CASSYSRENIQYF

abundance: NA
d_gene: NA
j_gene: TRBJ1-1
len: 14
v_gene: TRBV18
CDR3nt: TGTGCCAGCTCACAACAGGGTTGGAACACTGAAGCTTTCTTT
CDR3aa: CASSQQGWNTEAFF

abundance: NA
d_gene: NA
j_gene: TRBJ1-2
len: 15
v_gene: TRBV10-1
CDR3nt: TGCGCCAGCAGTGAGTCCAGGGCCTCGGTGGATGGCTACACCTTC
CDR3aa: CASSESRASVDGYTF

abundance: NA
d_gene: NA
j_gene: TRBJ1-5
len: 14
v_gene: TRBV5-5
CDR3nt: TGTGCCAGCAGCTACGGGTGGAGCAATCAGCCCCAGCATTTT
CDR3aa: CASSYGWSNQPQHF

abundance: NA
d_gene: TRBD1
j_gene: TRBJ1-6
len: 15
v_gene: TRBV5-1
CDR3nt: TGCGCCAGCAGCTTGGACAGGGGGCGAAATTCACCCCTCCACTTT
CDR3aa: CASSLDRGRNSPLHF

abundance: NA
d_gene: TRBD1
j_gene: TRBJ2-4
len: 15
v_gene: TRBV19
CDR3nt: TGTGCCAGTAGTACCACGACAGGGGCCCAAAACATTCAGTACTTC
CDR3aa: CASSTTTGAQNIQYF

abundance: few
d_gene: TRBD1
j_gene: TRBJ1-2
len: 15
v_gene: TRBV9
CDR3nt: TGTGCCAGCAGCGGAACAACAGGGGTGGGCTATGGCTACACCTTC
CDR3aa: CASSGTTGVGYGYTF

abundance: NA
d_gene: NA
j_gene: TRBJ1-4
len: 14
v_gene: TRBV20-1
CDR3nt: TGCAGTGCTAGTCTGGAGGGGACTAATGAAAAACTGTTTTTT
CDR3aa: CSASLEGTNEKLFF

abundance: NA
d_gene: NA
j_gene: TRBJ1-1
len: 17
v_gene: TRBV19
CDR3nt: TGTGCCAGTAAGACGAGGGACTCCCAAGACGTGAACACTGAAGCTTTCTTT
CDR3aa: CASKTRDSQDVNTEAFF

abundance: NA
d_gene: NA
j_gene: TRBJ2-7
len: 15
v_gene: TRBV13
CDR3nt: TGTGCCAGCAGCATACACCGGGGAGGACGCTACGAGCAGTACTTC
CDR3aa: CASSIHRGGRYEQYF

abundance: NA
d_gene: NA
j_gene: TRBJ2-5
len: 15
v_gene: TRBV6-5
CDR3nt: TGTGCCAGCAGTTACTCACAGGGATTTCAAGAGACCCAGTACTTC
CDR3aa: CASSYSQGFQETQYF

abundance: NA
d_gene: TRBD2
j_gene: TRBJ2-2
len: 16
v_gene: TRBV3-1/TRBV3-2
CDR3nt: TGTGCCAGCAGCCAGTCTAGCGGGGGGTTCACCGGGGAGCTGTTTTTT
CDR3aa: CASSQSSGGFTGELFF

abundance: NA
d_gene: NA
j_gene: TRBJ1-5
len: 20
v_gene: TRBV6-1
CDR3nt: TGTGCCAGCAGTGAAGTATCCCTTGGACTCTGGCAACATAGCAATCAGCCCCAGCATTTT
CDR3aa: CASSEVSLGLWQHSNQPQHF

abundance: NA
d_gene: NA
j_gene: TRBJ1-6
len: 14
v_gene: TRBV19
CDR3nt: TGTGCCAGTAGTCCAGGGGTTGTAGGATCACCCCTCCACTTT
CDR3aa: CASSPGVVGSPLHF

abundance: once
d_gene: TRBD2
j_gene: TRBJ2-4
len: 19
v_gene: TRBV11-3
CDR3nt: TGTGCCAGCAGCTTAGGGGGACTAGCGGGGGTGCATCCCAAAAACATTCAGTACTTC
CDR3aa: CASSLGGLAGVHPKNIQYF

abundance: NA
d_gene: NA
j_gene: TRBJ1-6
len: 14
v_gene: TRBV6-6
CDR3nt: TGTGCCAGCAGGACACAGGGATATAATTCACCCCTCCACTTT
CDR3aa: CASRTQGYNSPLHF

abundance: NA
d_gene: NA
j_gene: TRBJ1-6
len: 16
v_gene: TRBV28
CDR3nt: TGTGCCAGCAGTCAGGGAGGACAAGGATATAATTCACCCCTCCACTTT
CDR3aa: CASSQGGQGYNSPLHF

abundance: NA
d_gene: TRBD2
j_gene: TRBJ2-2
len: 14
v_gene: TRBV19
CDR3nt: TGTGCCAGCCAAGCGGGGGTGCGCACCGGGGAGCTGTTTTTT
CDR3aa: CASQAGVRTGELFF

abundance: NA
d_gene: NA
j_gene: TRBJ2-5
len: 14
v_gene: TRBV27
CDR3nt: TGTGCCAGCAGTTTATACCGGGACCAAGAGACCCAGTACTTC
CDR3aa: CASSLYRDQETQYF

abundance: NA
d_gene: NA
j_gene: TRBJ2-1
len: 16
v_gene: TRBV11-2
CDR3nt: TGTGCCAGCAGCTTCTCCGAACAGGGCCCCCACAATGAGCAGTTCTTC
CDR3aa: CASSFSEQGPHNEQFF

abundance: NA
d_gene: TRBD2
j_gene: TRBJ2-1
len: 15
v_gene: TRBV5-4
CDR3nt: TGTGCCAGCAGCCTCAAGCGGGGGGGAATCAATGAGCAGTTCTTC
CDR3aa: CASSLKRGGINEQFF

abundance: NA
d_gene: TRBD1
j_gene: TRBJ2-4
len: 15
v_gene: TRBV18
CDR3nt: TGTGCCAGCTCACCTCCGGGACAGGGCAAAAACATTCAGTACTTC
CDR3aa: CASSPPGQGKNIQYF

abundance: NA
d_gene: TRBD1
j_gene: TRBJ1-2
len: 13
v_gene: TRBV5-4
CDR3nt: TGTGCCAGCAGCTTAACAGGGGTCGTGGGCTACACCTTC
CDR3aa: CASSLTGVVGYTF

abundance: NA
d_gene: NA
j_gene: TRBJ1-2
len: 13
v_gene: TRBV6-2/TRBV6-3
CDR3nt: TGTGCCAGCAGTTACACAGGAGACTATGGCTACACCTTC
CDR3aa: CASSYTGDYGYTF

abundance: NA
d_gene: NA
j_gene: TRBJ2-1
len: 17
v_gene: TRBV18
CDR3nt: TGTGCCAGCTCAGATCAGGGCAGGACGAGCTCCTACAATGAGCAGTTCTTC
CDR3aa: CASSDQGRTSSYNEQFF

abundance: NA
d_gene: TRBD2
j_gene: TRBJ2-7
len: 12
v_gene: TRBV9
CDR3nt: TGTGCCAGCAATGCGGGGGGCTACGAGCAGTACTTC
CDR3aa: CASNAGGYEQYF

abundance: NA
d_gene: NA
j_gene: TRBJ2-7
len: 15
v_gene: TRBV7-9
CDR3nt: TGTGCCAGCAGCTTTGGAGGTGGCAGACTTGACGAGCAGTACTTC
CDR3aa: CASSFGGGRLDEQYF

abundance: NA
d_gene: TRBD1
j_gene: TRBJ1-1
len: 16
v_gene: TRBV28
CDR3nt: TGTGCCAGCAGTTCGAGTACAGGGGGCTTACGCACTGAAGCTTTCTTT
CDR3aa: CASSSSTGGLRTEAFF

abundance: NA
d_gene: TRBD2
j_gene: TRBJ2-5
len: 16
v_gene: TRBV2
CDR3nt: TGTGCCAGCAGTGGAGGACTAGCGGGGGGCCAAGAGACCCAGTACTTC
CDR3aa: CASSGGLAGGQETQYF

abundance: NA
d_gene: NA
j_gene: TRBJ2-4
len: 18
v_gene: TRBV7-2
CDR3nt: TGTGCCAGCAGCTCCCGACACTTTACAGGGCTAACCAAAAACATTCAGTACTTC
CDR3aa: CASSSRHFTGLTKNIQYF

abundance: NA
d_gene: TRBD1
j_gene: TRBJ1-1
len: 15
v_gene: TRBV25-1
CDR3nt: TGTGCCAGCAGTGAACTCACAGGGGGGATGACTGAAGCTTTCTTT
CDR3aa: CASSELTGGMTEAFF

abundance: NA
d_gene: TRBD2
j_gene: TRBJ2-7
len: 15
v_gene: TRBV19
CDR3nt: TGTGCCAGTAGTATAGGTAGCGGGAGCTCCTACGAGCAGTACTTC
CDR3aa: CASSIGSGSSYEQYF

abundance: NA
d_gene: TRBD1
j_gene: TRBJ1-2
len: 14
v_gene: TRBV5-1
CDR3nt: TGCGCCAGCAGTAGGGACAGGGATATCTTTGGCTACACCTTC
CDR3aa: CASSRDRDIFGYTF

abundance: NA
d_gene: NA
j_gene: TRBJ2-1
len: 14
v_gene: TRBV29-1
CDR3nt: TGCAGCGTTCTTTCCGGGACATTATACAATGAGCAGTTCTTC
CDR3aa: CSVLSGTLYNEQFF

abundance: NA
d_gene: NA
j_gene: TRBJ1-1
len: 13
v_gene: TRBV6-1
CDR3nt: TGTGCCAGCAGTGAAGCGCGTGGCAGGGTTGCTTTCTTT
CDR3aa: CASSEARGRVAFF

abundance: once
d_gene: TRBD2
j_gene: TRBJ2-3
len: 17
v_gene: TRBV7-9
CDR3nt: TGTGCCAGCAGCTTAGCGGTCCCGAGCGGGGGGGCAGATACGCAGTATTTT
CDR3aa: CASSLAVPSGGADTQYF